The clone carrying this TCR beta chain was counted between two and nine times. The antigen is unknown. Constant-segment-primed 5'RACE gave TCR alpha and TCR beta cDNA libraries with sample barcodes and UMIs. TCRdb reprocessed the 5' RACE reads via MiXCR and lists one record per CDR3 protein. The top ten clones hold around 13% of a sample with almost 550,000 distinct CDR3 sequences, just over 20% of them seen once. These data are taken from a study of T-cell memory formation after mild COVID-19. As for the study in general: The TCR clusters were mostly specific to one donor. Study-wide results and limits: Still unconfirmed is whether the second-wave clones peaking on day 37 recognized SARS-CoV-2. Pre-infection memory held some responding clones, suggesting pre-existing cross-reactive T cells responded.

Between the trimmed V and J ends, which lost 2 bases and 2 bases, there was a span of 13 bases. The CDR3 is 15 amino acids. The source of this sequence is an adult woman who had mild COVID-19 (a few samples of this study predate the infection). Cell type and time point are not known. The sample taken for sequencing was PBMCs or a T cell subset sorted from them (not recorded which). The chain recombines TRBV12-3 or TRBV12-4 with TRBJ2-7; D perhaps matches TRBD2 (6 bases). This CDR3 is CASSLRAGRAYEQYF. CDR3 sequence (DNA): TGTGCCAGCAGTTTACGTGCGGGGAGAGCCTACGAGCAGTACTTC.